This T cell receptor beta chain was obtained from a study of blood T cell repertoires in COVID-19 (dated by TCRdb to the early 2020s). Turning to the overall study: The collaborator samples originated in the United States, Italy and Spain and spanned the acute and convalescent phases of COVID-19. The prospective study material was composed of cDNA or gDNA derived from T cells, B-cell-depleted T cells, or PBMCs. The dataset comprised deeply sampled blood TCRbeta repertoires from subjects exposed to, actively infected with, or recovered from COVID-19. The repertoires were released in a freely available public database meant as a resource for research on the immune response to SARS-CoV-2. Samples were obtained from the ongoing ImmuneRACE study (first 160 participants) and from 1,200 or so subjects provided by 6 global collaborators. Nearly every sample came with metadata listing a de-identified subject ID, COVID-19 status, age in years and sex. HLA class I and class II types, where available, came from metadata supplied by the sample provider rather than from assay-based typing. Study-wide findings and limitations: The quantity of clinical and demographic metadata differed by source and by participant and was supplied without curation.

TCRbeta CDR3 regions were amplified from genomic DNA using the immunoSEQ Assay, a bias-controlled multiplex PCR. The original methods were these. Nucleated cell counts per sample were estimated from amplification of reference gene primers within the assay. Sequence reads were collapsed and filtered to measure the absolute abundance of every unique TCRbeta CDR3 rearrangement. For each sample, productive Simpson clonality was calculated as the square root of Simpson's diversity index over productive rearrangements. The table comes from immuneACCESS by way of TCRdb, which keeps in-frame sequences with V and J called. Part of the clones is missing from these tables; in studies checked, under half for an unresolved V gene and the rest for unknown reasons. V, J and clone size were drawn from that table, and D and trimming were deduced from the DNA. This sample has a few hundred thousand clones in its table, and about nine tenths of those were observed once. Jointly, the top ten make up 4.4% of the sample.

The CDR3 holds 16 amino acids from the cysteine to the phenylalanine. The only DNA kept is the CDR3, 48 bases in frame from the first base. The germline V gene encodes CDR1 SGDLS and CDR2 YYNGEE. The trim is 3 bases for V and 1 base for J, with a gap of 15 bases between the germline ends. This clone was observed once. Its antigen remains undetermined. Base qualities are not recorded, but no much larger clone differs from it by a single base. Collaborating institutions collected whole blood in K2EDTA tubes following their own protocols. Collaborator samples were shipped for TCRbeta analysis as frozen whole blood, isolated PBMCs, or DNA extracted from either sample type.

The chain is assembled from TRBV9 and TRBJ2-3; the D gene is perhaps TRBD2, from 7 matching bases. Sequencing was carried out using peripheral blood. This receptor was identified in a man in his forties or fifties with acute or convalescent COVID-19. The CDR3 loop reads CASSAGGSVGTDTQYF. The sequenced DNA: TGTGCCAGCAGCGCGGGGGGCAGTGTAGGCACAGATACGCAGTATTTT.